This is a list of T cell receptor beta chains from one sample in a study of OX40 agonist ivuxolimab in advanced cancers. Sequencing was performed with immunoSEQ multiplex PCR; in TCRdb, only in-frame clones are kept and a portion is missing. The table lists tens of thousands of clones, 90% to 95% of them singletons. The sample here was CD4+ or CD8+ T cells sorted from blood, taken in a trial of the OX40 agonist ivuxolimab. The source is an adult with an advanced solid tumor such as melanoma, head and neck, liver or kidney cancer. The CDR3 runs from the conserved cysteine through the conserved F or W. The D gene is left open where the match is weak. Not all rows give a size; the values are once, few, many and, for expanded clones, a class.

>once|TRBV19|TRBD2|TRBJ2-1
TGTGCCAGTAGACTAGCGGGAGGGGCGGTTAATGAGCAGTTCTTC
CASRLAGGAVNEQFF
>NA|TRBV7-9|TRBD1|TRBJ1-4
TGTGCCAGCAGCCCCCCCCAGGGGGCCGGTGAAAAACTGTTTTTT
CASSPPQGAGEKLFF
>NA|TRBV19|NA|TRBJ1-1
TGTGCCAGTAGTCTAAAACAGGTAGCTAGTATAGCGGTAAGAAATGCTGAAGCTTTCTTT
CASSLKQVASIAVRNAEAFF
>NA|TRBV5-1|TRBD2|TRBJ2-2
TGCGCCAGCAGCTTCCCGGCAGGGACTAGTGGCGGGGAGCTGTTTTTT
CASSFPAGTSGGELFF
>NA|TRBV6-5|NA|TRBJ1-1
TGTGCCAGCAGTTCCCCGGGGAGGAACACTGAAGCTTTCTTT
CASSSPGRNTEAFF
>NA|TRBV6-4|NA|TRBJ1-6
TGTGCCAGCAGTGAGGCGGCTAATTCACCCCTCCACTTT
CASSEAANSPLHF
>NA|TRBV5-6|NA|TRBJ2-1
TGTGCCAGCAGCTTGGTAGGTCCGACCAATGAGCAGTTCTTC
CASSLVGPTNEQFF
>once|TRBV14|NA|TRBJ2-1
TGTGCCAGCAGCCAAGTGCGTAGGGGGATAATGCTTTCCAATGAGCAGTTCTTC
CASSQVRRGIMLSNEQFF
>NA|TRBV6-4|NA|TRBJ2-5
TGTGCCAGCAGTGACTCCCCCGGACAAGAGACCCAGTACTTC
CASSDSPGQETQYF
>NA|TRBV5-1|TRBD2|TRBJ2-1
TGCGCCAGCAGCTTGAGCGGGACTAACAATGAGCAGTTCTTC
CASSLSGTNNEQFF
>NA|TRBV6-5|NA|TRBJ1-1
TGTGCCAGTAAGGTCGGACGGACCATGAACACTGAAGCTTTCTTT
CASKVGRTMNTEAFF
>NA|TRBV5-4|TRBD2|TRBJ2-1
TGTGCCAGCAGCTTCGGGGGGGGAGAGAATGAGCAGTTCTTC
CASSFGGGENEQFF
>NA|TRBV5-1|NA|TRBJ1-2
TGCGCCAGCAGCTTGGGACAGGATAGTAACTATGGCTACACCTTC
CASSLGQDSNYGYTF
>NA|TRBV29-1|NA|TRBJ1-4
TGCAGCGTTCTGACGGACTTGAATGAAAAACTGTTTTTT
CSVLTDLNEKLFF
>NA|TRBV11-2|TRBD2|TRBJ2-5
TGTGCCAGCAGCTTAGCCCGGACTAGCTCAGAGACCCAGTACTTC
CASSLARTSSETQYF
>NA|TRBV4-1|NA|TRBJ1-2
TGCGCCAGCAGCCTAGAGGGACCTGAGGGTAACTATGGCTACACCTTC
CASSLEGPEGNYGYTF
>NA|TRBV28|TRBD1|TRBJ1-5
TGTGCCAGCAGAGAGGACAGGGTGGTGCAGCCCCAGCATTTT
CASREDRVVQPQHF
>NA|TRBV10-3|NA|TRBJ1-5
TGTGCCATCAGTGAGGAAGGGTACCAGCCCCAGCATTTT
CAISEEGYQPQHF
>NA|TRBV27|NA|TRBJ2-3
TGTGCCAGCAGTTTTGGAGACACCGCCATAGATACGCAGTATTTT
CASSFGDTAIDTQYF
>NA|TRBV5-1|TRBD1|TRBJ2-7
TGCGCCAGCAGCTCCACCGGACAGGGGGCCAGAGACGAGCAGTACTTC
CASSSTGQGARDEQYF
>NA|TRBV9|TRBD2|TRBJ2-5
TGTGCCAGCAGCGTAGGACTAGCGGGTGACGTTGGGGAGACCCAGTACTTC
CASSVGLAGDVGETQYF
>NA|TRBV6-5|TRBD1|TRBJ2-7
TGTGCCAGCAGTTACTCCCGGGACAGCTACGAGCAGTACTTC
CASSYSRDSYEQYF
>NA|TRBV6-4|TRBD2|TRBJ2-2
TGTGCCAGCAGTCCACTAGCGGCAGTCGGGTCCGGGGAGCTGTTTTTT
CASSPLAAVGSGELFF
>NA|TRBV29-1|TRBD2|TRBJ2-2
TGCAGCGCAAGGACTAGCGGCACCGGGGAGCTGTTTTTT
CSARTSGTGELFF
>NA|TRBV4-1|TRBD2|TRBJ2-1
TGCGCCAGCAGCCAAGAACTAGCGGGGGGTTACAATGAGCAGTTCTTC
CASSQELAGGYNEQFF
>NA|TRBV5-8|TRBD1|TRBJ2-2
TGTGCCAGCAGCTATTTATCCGGGACAGGGCAATACGGCGGGGAGCTGTTTTTT
CASSYLSGTGQYGGELFF
>NA|TRBV27|NA|TRBJ1-1
TGTGCCAGCAGTTTATTTGGCCGGGGGGGGAACACTGAAGCTTTCTTT
CASSLFGRGGNTEAFF
>NA|TRBV7-2|NA|TRBJ1-4
TGTGCCAGCAGCCCGTTGACAGTAACTAATGAAAAACTGTTTTTT
CASSPLTVTNEKLFF
>few|TRBV7-8|NA|TRBJ1-3
TGTGCCAGCAGCTTACCAGGAACCATCTCTGGAAACACCATATATTTT
CASSLPGTISGNTIYF
>NA|TRBV2|NA|TRBJ1-2
TGTGCCACGCTGTACCAGGGTTATGGCTACACCTTC
CATLYQGYGYTF
>NA|TRBV30|NA|TRBJ2-1
TGTGCCTGGAGTGGGGCTGGGCCGGATCTGAGAGTCTTC
CAWSGAGPDLRVF
>NA|TRBV15|NA|TRBJ2-5
TGTGCCACCAGCAGAGATGGAGAGACCCAGTACTTC
CATSRDGETQYF
>NA|TRBV7-2|NA|TRBJ1-1
TGTGCCAGCAGTTCGTACACTGAAGCTTTCTTT
CASSSYTEAFF
>NA|TRBV10-1|TRBD1|TRBJ2-1
TGCGCCAGCAGTGAGTCGAAAGGGGACAGGGGGCACAATGAGCAGTTCTTC
CASSESKGDRGHNEQFF
>NA|TRBV13|TRBD2|TRBJ2-5
TGTGCCAGCAGCTCATTTCTTAGCGGGGGGGTCCAAGAGACCCAGTACTTC
CASSSFLSGGVQETQYF
>NA|TRBV18|TRBD1|TRBJ1-1
TGTGCCAGCTCATCCGGGACAGGGGCCACTCCATCCTTCTTT
CASSSGTGATPSFF
>NA|TRBV7-2|NA|TRBJ1-3
TGTGCCAGCAGCTTGGCCTCGGCAAGCACCATATATTTT
CASSLASASTIYF
>NA|TRBV29-1|NA|TRBJ1-5
TGCAGCGTTGGGGACCTCAATCAGCCCCAGCATTTT
CSVGDLNQPQHF
>NA|TRBV5-1|TRBD1|TRBJ2-3
TGCGCCAGCAGCTTGGGGACAGGGGGCACAGATACGCAGTATTTT
CASSLGTGGTDTQYF
>NA|TRBV5-1|NA|TRBJ2-7
TGCGCCAGCAGCCCGGAACAAACAAGCTCCTACGAGCAGTACTTC
CASSPEQTSSYEQYF
>NA|TRBV7-6|TRBD2|TRBJ2-7
TGTGCCAGCAGCTTTACCCGGGAGGGTGAGCAGTACTTC
CASSFTREGEQYF
>NA|TRBV7-9|NA|TRBJ1-2
TGTGCCAGCAGCTTAGAGGGCTATGGCTACACCTTC
CASSLEGYGYTF
>NA|TRBV9|NA|TRBJ1-4
TGTGCCAGCAGCTCCGAGGGAGCCCGAAGGGAAAAACTGTTTTTT
CASSSEGARREKLFF
>NA|TRBV2|NA|TRBJ1-6
TGTGCCAGCAGTGATACAGATAATTCACCCCTCCACTTT
CASSDTDNSPLHF
>NA|TRBV5-4|NA|TRBJ1-5
TGTGCCAGCAGCTTGGCCGGGAGTAGCAATCAGCCCCAGCATTTT
CASSLAGSSNQPQHF
>NA|TRBV28|NA|TRBJ2-7
TGTGCCAGCAGCTCAGGACAGTTCCACGAGCAGTACTTC
CASSSGQFHEQYF
>once|TRBV29-1|NA|TRBJ2-2
TGCAGCGTGACGGGGACCGGGGAGCTGTTTTTT
CSVTGTGELFF
>NA|TRBV2|NA|TRBJ1-1
TGTGCCAGCAATAGTAACACTGAAGCTTTCTTT
CASNSNTEAFF
>few|TRBV15|NA|TRBJ2-3
TGTGCCACCAGCAGAGCCCTAAGCACAGATACGCAGTATTTT
CATSRALSTDTQYF
>NA|TRBV5-1|NA|TRBJ2-5
TGCGCCAGCAGCTTGACTCCTCCTGAGACCCAGTACTTC
CASSLTPPETQYF
>NA|TRBV7-5|NA|TRBJ2-7
TGTGTCAGAAGCTTAGGAGGAGGGGGCGCAGGTGAGCAGTACTTC
CVRSLGGGGAGEQYF
>NA|TRBV5-1|NA|TRBJ2-1
TGCGCCAGCAGCATGGAGGCCTCTGACTACAATGAGCAGTTCTTC
CASSMEASDYNEQFF
>NA|TRBV5-1|NA|TRBJ2-1
TGCGCCAGCAGCTTTGTGGGACATTCCGATGAGCAGTTCTTC
CASSFVGHSDEQFF
>NA|TRBV4-3|NA|TRBJ2-7
TGCGCCAGCAGCCAAGACAAACGCTACGAGCAGTACTTC
CASSQDKRYEQYF
>NA|TRBV9|NA|TRBJ1-1
TGTGCCAGCAGCTTTGGACTGTTGAACACTGAAGCTTTCTTT
CASSFGLLNTEAFF
>NA|TRBV7-2|NA|TRBJ2-3
TGTGCCAGCAGCTTAGGGCACAGTGGAAATACGCAGTATTTT
CASSLGHSGNTQYF
>once|TRBV29-1|NA|TRBJ2-3
TGCAGCGTTAAGGACACAGATACGCAGTATTTT
CSVKDTDTQYF
>NA|TRBV6-6|TRBD1|TRBJ2-7
TGTGCCAGCAGGAGGACAGGCTCCTACGAGCAGTACTTC
CASRRTGSYEQYF
>NA|TRBV5-1|TRBD1|TRBJ2-2
TGCGCCAGCAGCCGGGACAGGGAACCCGGGGAGCTGTTTTTT
CASSRDREPGELFF